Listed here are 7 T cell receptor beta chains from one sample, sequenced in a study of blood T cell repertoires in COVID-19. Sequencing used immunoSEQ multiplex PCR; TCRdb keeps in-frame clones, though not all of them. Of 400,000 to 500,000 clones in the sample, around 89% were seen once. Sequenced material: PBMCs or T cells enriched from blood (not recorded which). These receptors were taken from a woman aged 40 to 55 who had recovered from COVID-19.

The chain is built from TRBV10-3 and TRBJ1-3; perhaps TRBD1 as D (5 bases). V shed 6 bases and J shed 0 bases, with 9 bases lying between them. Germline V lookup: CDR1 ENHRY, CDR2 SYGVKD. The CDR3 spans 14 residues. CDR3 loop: CAIRQESSGNTIYF. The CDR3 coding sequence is TGTGCCATCAGACAGGAGAGCTCTGGAAACACCATATATTTT.

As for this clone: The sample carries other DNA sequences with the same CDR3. The CDR3 coding sequence is TGTGCCAGCAGCTTATCACAGGGGTATGGCTACACCTTC. It specifies CASSLSQGYGYTF. V is TRBV14 and J is TRBJ1-2, with 7 bases lining up with TRBD1. Germline CDR1 is SGHDN and CDR2 is FVKESK. V gave up 5 bases and J gave up 5 bases; unmatched junction bases: 5. The CDR3 length is 13 residues.

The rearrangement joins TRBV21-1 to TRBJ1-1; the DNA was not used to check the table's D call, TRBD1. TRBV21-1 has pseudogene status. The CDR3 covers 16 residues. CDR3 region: CASSNTGGAFETEAFF. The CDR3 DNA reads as TGTGCCAGCAGCAATACAGGGGGCGCATTTGAGACTGAAGCTTTCTTT.

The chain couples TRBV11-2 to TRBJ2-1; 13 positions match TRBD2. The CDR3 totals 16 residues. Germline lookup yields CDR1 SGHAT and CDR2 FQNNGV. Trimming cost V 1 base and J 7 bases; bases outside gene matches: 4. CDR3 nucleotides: TGTGCCAGCAGCTTAGCGCCGACTAGCGGGAGGAATGAGCAGTTCTTC. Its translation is CASSLAPTSGRNEQFF.

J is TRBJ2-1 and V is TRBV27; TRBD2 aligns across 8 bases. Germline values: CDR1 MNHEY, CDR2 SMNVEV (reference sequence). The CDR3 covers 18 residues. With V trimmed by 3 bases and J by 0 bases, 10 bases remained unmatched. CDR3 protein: CASSFRAGGLSSYNEQFF. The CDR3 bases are TGTGCCAGCAGTTTTAGGGCGGGGGGACTTAGCTCCTACAATGAGCAGTTCTTC.

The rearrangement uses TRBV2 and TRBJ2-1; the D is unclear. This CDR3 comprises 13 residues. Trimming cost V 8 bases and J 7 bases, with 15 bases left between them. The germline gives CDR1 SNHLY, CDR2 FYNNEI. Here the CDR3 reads CASSESSWNEQFF. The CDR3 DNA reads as TGTGCCAGCTCCGAGAGTAGCTGGAATGAGCAGTTCTTC. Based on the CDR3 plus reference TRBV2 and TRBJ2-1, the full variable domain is EPEVTQTPSHQVTQMGQEVILRCVPISNHLYFYWYRQILGQKVEFLVSFYNNEISEKSEIFDDQFSVERPDGSNFTLKIRSTKLEDSAMYFCASSESSWNEQFFGPGTRLTVL.

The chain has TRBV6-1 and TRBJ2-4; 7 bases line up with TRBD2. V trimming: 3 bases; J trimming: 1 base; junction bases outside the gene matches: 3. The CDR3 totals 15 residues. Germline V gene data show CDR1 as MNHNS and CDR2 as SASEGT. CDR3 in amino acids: CASSERESAKNIQYF. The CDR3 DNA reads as TGTGCCAGCAGTGAGCGGGAGTCGGCCAAAAACATTCAGTACTTC.